The 32 T cell receptor beta chains presented below share a single source sample, sequenced in a study of OX40 agonist ivuxolimab in advanced cancers. The method was immunoSEQ multiplex PCR; TCRdb's version includes in-frame clones alone and lacks a portion of them. The sample consists of 12,000 to 15,000 clones, 77% of them appearing once. This sample comprised CD4+ or CD8+ T cells sorted from blood, obtained in a trial of the OX40 agonist ivuxolimab. These receptors came from an adult with an advanced solid tumor such as melanoma, head and neck, liver or kidney cancer.

This chain uses TRBV7-2 with TRBJ2-3; the match to TRBD2 covers 14 bases. The ends lost 5 bases at V and 0 bases at J; junction bases unmatched: 7. The CDR3 has 18 amino acids. Germline loops: CDR1 SGHTA, CDR2 FQGNSA. The CDR3 bases are TGTGCCAGCAGCCCCGGACTAGCGGGAGGCTATAGCACAGATACGCAGTATTTT. Translating gives CASSPGLAGGYSTDTQYF.

The chain combines TRBV28 with TRBJ1-5; D might be TRBD1 (5 bases). This CDR3 has 16 amino acids. Germline V CDR1 and CDR2: MDHEN, SYDVKM. Between the trimmed V and J ends, which lost 1 base and 5 bases, there was a span of 15 bases. The CDR3 DNA reads as TGTGCCAGCAGTTTATTTGAAGGCAGGGCTGATCAGCCCCAGCATTTT. It is translated as CASSLFEGRADQPQHF.

By sample fraction, this clone is medium-sized. J is TRBJ2-7 and V is TRBV11-2, with 12 bases fitting TRBD2. V shed 5 bases and J 7 bases; nucleotides not matched to a gene: 12. The CDR3 runs 16 residues. The germline gives CDR1 SGHAT, CDR2 FQNNGV. CDR3 in DNA: TGTGCCAGCAGCCTCCATATACTAGCGGGAGGAGGGGAGCAGTACTTC. Residues: CASSLHILAGGGEQYF.

The V and J genes are TRBV29-1 and TRBJ2-1; D is possibly TRBD1 (6 bases). Trimming took off 7 bases at V and 0 bases at J, with 10 bases between the two ends. The CDR3 spans 13 residues. Germline CDR1 is SQVTM and CDR2 is ANQGSEA. The CDR3 sequence is CSGGQSSYNEQFF. The CDR3 DNA is TGCAGCGGCGGACAGAGCTCCTACAATGAGCAGTTCTTC.

The V and J genes are TRBV19 and TRBJ1-4; D may be TRBD1 (6 bases). CDR1 LNHDA and CDR2 SQIVND come from the germline V gene (reference sequence). V gave up 5 bases and J gave up 1 base, with 14 bases separating them. CDR3 length: 16 residues. DNA of the CDR3: TGTGCCAGTAGTTCGGCCCGAGGGGGAACTAATGAAAAACTGTTTTTT. Translated: CASSSARGGTNEKLFF.

J is TRBJ2-6 and V is TRBV2; a weak D match, TRBD2 (6 bases). Trimming pared 4 bases from V and 4 bases from J, leaving 14 bases between. Per the germline V gene, CDR1 is SNHLY and CDR2 is FYNNEI. The CDR3 spans 16 residues. The chain's CDR3 is CASSAGGESGANVLTF. The CDR3 DNA reads TGTGCCAGCAGTGCGGGCGGGGAGTCAGGGGCCAACGTCCTGACTTTC.

The chain couples TRBV19 to TRBJ1-5, with D hard to call. CDR3 length: 13 amino acids. The V gene's germline CDR1 is LNHDA and CDR2 SQIVND (reference sequence). The germline V and J ends were trimmed by 1 base and 9 bases, with 10 bases remaining between them. The CDR3 here is CASSIAMSSPQHF. The CDR3, as DNA: TGTGCCAGTAGTATAGCTATGTCGTCGCCCCAGCATTTT.

The V and J genes are TRBV28 and TRBJ1-2; 7 nucleotides agree with TRBD1. Germline trimming cut 7 bases from V and 3 bases from J; bases unmatched to any gene: 14. Germline V gene sequence: CDR1 MDHEN, CDR2 SYDVKM. The CDR3 extends over 16 amino acids. CDR3: CASTVQGSSWDYGYTF. The DNA of the CDR3 is TGTGCCAGCACCGTACAGGGGAGCTCCTGGGACTATGGCTACACCTTC.

The chain uses TRBV6-5 and TRBJ1-2; tentatively, D is TRBD1 (5 bases). The CDR3 covers 13 residues. V lost 6 bases to trimming and J lost 2 bases, with 10 bases between them. Germline CDR1 reads MNHEY; CDR2 reads SVGAGI. This chain's CDR3 is CASSADRNYGYTF. CDR3 DNA: TGTGCCAGCAGCGCCGACAGAAACTATGGCTACACCTTC.

This sequence joins TRBV19 and TRBJ2-1, with 8 bases aligning to TRBD1. The CDR3 is 15 residues long. V trimming: 5 bases; J trimming: 4 bases; junction bases outside the gene matches: 7. Germline loops: CDR1 LNHDA, CDR2 SQIVND (reference sequence). CDR3 amino acids: CASSFGTGAYNEQFF. The CDR3 region has the DNA TGTGCCAGTAGTTTCGGGACAGGCGCATACAATGAGCAGTTCTTC.

The J gene is TRBJ2-5, the V gene TRBV27; TRBD2 matches 7 bases. The CDR3 loop spans 15 amino acids. The junction had 15 bases not matched to a gene; V was cut back by 10 bases and J by 4 bases. Per germline, CDR1 MNHEY and CDR2 SMNVEV (reference sequence). CDR3 protein: CATAKMSGISETQYF. DNA of the CDR3: TGTGCCACCGCGAAAATGAGCGGGATATCAGAGACCCAGTACTTC.

V gene TRBV27 combines with J gene TRBJ1-6, with D unclear. Germline CDR1 is MNHEY and CDR2 is SMNVEV (reference sequence). The CDR3 sequence is 14 residues long. Trimming left V 5 bases short and J 7 bases short, with 12 bases between. The CDR3 region is CASSNGFKNSPLHF. The CDR3 bases are TGTGCCAGCAGTAACGGGTTTAAGAATTCACCCCTCCACTTT.

The chain has TRBV7-6 and TRBJ1-1; maybe TRBD1 (6 bases). Germline V gene lookup returns CDR1 SGHVS and CDR2 FNYEAQ. V shed 5 bases and J shed 1 base, with 14 bases lying between them. CDR3 length: 15 amino acids. The CDR3 region is CASSLNLGQNTEAFF. The CDR3 region has the DNA TGTGCCAGCAGCCTCAACTTGGGACAGAACACTGAAGCTTTCTTT.

This clone was seen a single time. The J gene is TRBJ2-4, the V gene TRBV15; the match to TRBD1 covers 7 bases. The J segment lost 2 bases and the V segment lost 3 bases, leaving 4 bases of the junction unmatched. CDR3 length: 15 amino acids. CDR1 LNHNV and CDR2 YYDKDF come from the germline V gene (reference sequence). The CDR3 coding sequence is TGTGCCACCAGCAGTAGACAGGGACCCAAAAACATTCAGTACTTC. Translation gives CATSSRQGPKNIQYF.

This chain uses TRBV11-3 with TRBJ2-2, with 11 bases aligning to TRBD2. V lost 1 base and J lost 3; bases outside the gene matches: 10. This CDR3 comprises 19 residues. Germline CDR1 SGHNT, CDR2 YENEEA. The CDR3 sequence: CASSLVPPLAGEDTGELFF. The CDR3 region has the DNA TGTGCCAGCAGCTTAGTGCCCCCACTAGCGGGAGAGGACACCGGGGAGCTGTTTTTT.

By proportion, this clone is large. The rearrangement uses TRBV5-1 and TRBJ2-7, with unresolved D. V dropped 2 bases and J dropped 1 base, with 13 bases sitting between them. Per the germline V gene, CDR1 is SGHRS and CDR2 is YFSETQ. The CDR3 is 15 amino acids. For the CDR3, the DNA is TGCGCCAGCAGCTTACCCTCAGTGGGTTCCTACGAGCAGTACTTC. It yields the protein CASSLPSVGSYEQYF.

CDR3 amino acids: CAISESSGSLGEQFF. In DNA form, the CDR3 reads TGTGCCATCAGTGAGTCGAGCGGGAGCTTAGGCGAGCAGTTCTTC. This chain joins TRBV10-3 and TRBJ2-1; 8 bases agree with TRBD2. Germline CDR1 and CDR2: ENHRY and SYGVKD. The CDR3 covers 15 residues. The V and J ends lost 0 bases and 10 bases, in that order; junction bases with no gene match: 8.

This clone was observed a single time. This chain links TRBV2 with TRBJ2-5, with unresolved D. The J call may be mistaken, given a closer DNA end match to TRBJ2-7. The CDR3 totals 13 residues. CDR1 and CDR2 (germline): SNHLY, FYNNEI. The CDR3 spells CASSPGPLYEQYF. The CDR3 coding sequence is TGTGCCAGCAGCCCAGGACCGCTCTACGAGCAGTACTTC.

This clone was observed a few times. The chain links TRBV5-5 to TRBJ1-1; D not certain. Between the trimmed V and J ends, which lost 2 bases and 4 bases, there was a span of 3 bases. Germline V gene lookup returns CDR1 SGHKS and CDR2 YYEKEE (reference sequence). The CDR3 runs 11 residues. CDR3 bases: TGTGCCAGCAGCTTTACCACTGAAGCTTTCTTT. It is translated as CASSFTTEAFF.

This chain joins TRBV27 and TRBJ2-1; a possible D gene is TRBD2 (5 bases). The CDR3 is 14 residues long. V shed 6 bases and J shed 3 bases, with 12 bases lying between them. The germline CDR1 and CDR2 sequences are MNHEY and SMNVEV (reference sequence). The chain's CDR3 is CASSSEGVYNEQFF. The CDR3 bases are TGTGCCAGCAGCTCAGAGGGAGTCTACAATGAGCAGTTCTTC.

The chain is built from TRBV5-1 and TRBJ2-7, with D tentatively TRBD1 (5 bases). The CDR3 is 14 amino acids. Trimming stripped 0 bases from V and 2 bases from J, with 9 bases between. CDR1 and CDR2 (germline): SGHRS, YFSETQ. The CDR3 DNA reads as TGCGCCAGCAGCTTGGAAATGACAGCCTACGAGCAGTACTTC. It is translated as CASSLEMTAYEQYF.

The chain has TRBV5-1 and TRBJ2-7; 16 bases agree with TRBD2. Losses at the gene ends were 4 bases for V and 6 bases for J; bases not matched to a gene: 4. Germline V gene sequence: CDR1 SGHRS, CDR2 YFSETQ. The CDR3 totals 15 residues. As DNA, the CDR3 is TGCGCCAGCAGCCTCGGGACTAGCGGGAGGGCCGAGCAGTACTTC. Translating it yields CASSLGTSGRAEQYF.

The chain links TRBV5-5 to TRBJ2-7, with D unclear. V lost 2 bases, J lost 1 base, and 13 bases lay in between. The germline V gene has CDR1 SGHKS and CDR2 YYEKEE (reference sequence). This CDR3 spans 15 amino acids. The CDR3 nucleotides read TGTGCCAGCAGCTTCACCGGGTCCAATTCCTACGAGCAGTACTTC. This codes for CASSFTGSNSYEQYF.

The chain is built from TRBV19 and TRBJ2-1; 7 positions match TRBD2. From germline, CDR1 is LNHDA and CDR2 SQIVND (reference sequence). CDR3 length: 13 amino acids. The ends lost 5 bases at V and 5 bases at J; junction bases unmatched: 3. As DNA, the CDR3 is TGTGCCAGTAGTCTAGCGGTAGACAATGAGCAGTTCTTC. Residues: CASSLAVDNEQFF.

CDR3 DNA: TGTGCCAGCAGTTATGTGGCGGGGGTTGACGAGCAGTACTTC. This gives the protein CASSYVAGVDEQYF. This chain uses TRBV6-5 with TRBJ2-7; 7 nucleotides agree with TRBD2. After removal of 3 bases from V and 5 bases from J, the junction contained 7 bases not matched to a gene. This CDR3 region has 14 residues. Germline loops: CDR1 MNHEY, CDR2 SVGAGI.

The gene calls are TRBV5-5 and TRBJ2-7; D remains unclear. This CDR3 is built from 12 residues. V gave up 1 base and J gave up 5 bases, with 7 bases separating them. Germline CDR1 reads SGHKS; CDR2 reads YYEKEE (reference sequence). The CDR3 protein is CASSLTDDEQYF. In DNA form, the CDR3 reads TGTGCCAGCAGCTTGACAGACGACGAGCAGTACTTC.

The gene calls are TRBV28 and TRBJ2-7; weak D call: TRBD1 (6 bases). Between the trimmed V and J ends, which lost 6 bases and 2 bases, there was a span of 11 bases. Germline V gene sequence: CDR1 MDHEN, CDR2 SYDVKM. The CDR3 sequence is 13 residues long. The CDR3 region is CASSPGHAYEQYF. CDR3 DNA sequence: TGTGCCAGCAGCCCGGGACACGCCTACGAGCAGTACTTC.

This chain uses TRBV4-1 with TRBJ1-2; D gene unclear. Germline CDR1 MGHRA, CDR2 YSYEKL. Trimming removed 0 bases at V and 0 bases at J, with 8 bases between. CDR3 length: 15 amino acids. CDR3 in amino acids: CASSQEYSPNYGYTF. As DNA, the CDR3 is TGCGCCAGCAGCCAAGAGTACAGCCCTAACTATGGCTACACCTTC.

The chain has TRBV4-3 and TRBJ2-5; D is ambiguous. Matching the DNA end better, TRBJ2-7 makes the J call doubtful. The CDR3 extends over 13 amino acids. CDR1 and CDR2 (germline): LGHNA, YSLEER. CDR3 in DNA: TGCGCCAGCAGCCAATCAGTGAGCTACGAGCAGTACTTC. Protein: CASSQSVSYEQYF.

This clone was seen only once. V and J are TRBV25-1 and TRBJ2-7; tentative D call: TRBD2 (6 bases). Germline-derived CDR1 and CDR2 are MGHDK and SYGVNS. CDR3 length: 13 residues. The V end lost 4 bases, the J end lost 2 bases, and 9 bases lay between the germline ends. CDR3: CASSAWGAYEQYF. The CDR3 bases are TGTGCCAGCAGTGCCTGGGGGGCCTACGAGCAGTACTTC.

The chain joins TRBV18 to TRBJ1-4, with D perhaps matching TRBD1 (5 bases). V was trimmed by 6 bases and J by 7 bases, leaving 12 bases between them. CDR1 and CDR2 from the germline V gene are KGHSH and LQKENI. CDR3 size: 13 residues. CDR3: CASSGTVGEKLFF. The CDR3 DNA sequence: TGTGCCAGCTCCGGGACCGTCGGTGAAAAACTGTTTTTT.

The J gene is TRBJ2-1, the V gene TRBV15, with TRBD2 matching over 7 bases. The ends lost 2 bases at V and 2 bases at J; junction bases unmatched: 0. CDR1 LNHNV and CDR2 YYDKDF come from the germline V gene (reference sequence). The CDR3 has 14 amino acids. The CDR3 loop reads CATSRLAAYNEQFF. In nucleotides, the CDR3 is TGTGCCACCAGCAGACTAGCGGCCTACAATGAGCAGTTCTTC. Filled out from reference TRBV15 and TRBJ2-1, the complete variable domain reads DAMVIQNPRYQVTQFGKPVTLSCSQTLNHNVMYWYQQKSSQAPKLLFHYYDKDFNNEADTPDNFQSRRPNTSFCFLDIRSPGLGDTAMYLCATSRLAAYNEQFFGPGTRLTVL.